What follows is one TCR beta chain and its context. Each CDR3 protein gets one entry in TCRdb, which reprocessed the 5' RACE reads and gives no DNA. This listing includes 440,000 or so distinct CDR3 sequences. This entry is derived from a study of T cells expressing NK-cell markers. CDR1 ENHRY and CDR2 SYGVKD come from the germline V gene. The CDR3 is 14 amino acids. This clonotype originated in a woman aged 18-69 years in good health. The sequenced material came from blood T cells: a sorted CD56 or NKG2C T cell subset, CD4+ or CD8+ T cells, or bulk PBMC T cells (not recorded which). The V call is TRBV10-3, the J call TRBJ2-1; no DNA is available, so the TRBD1 call from TCRdb remains unchecked. The CDR3 is CAIGGQSRTNEQFF.